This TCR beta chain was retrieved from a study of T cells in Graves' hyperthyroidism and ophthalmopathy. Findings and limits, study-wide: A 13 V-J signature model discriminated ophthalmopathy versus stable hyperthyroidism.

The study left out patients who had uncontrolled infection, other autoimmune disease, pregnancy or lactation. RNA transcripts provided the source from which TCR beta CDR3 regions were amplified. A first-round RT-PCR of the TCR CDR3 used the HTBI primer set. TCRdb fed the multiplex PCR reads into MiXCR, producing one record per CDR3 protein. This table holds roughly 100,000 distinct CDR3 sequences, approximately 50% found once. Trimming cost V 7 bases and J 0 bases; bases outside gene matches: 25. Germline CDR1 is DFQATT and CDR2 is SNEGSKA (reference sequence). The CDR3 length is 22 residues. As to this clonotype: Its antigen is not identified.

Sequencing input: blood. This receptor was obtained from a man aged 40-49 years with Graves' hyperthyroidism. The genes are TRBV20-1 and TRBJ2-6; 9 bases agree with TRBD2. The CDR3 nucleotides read TGCAGTGTTACACCCCCGGACCAGCCAGCGGGAGGCCCGAGCTCTGGGGCCAACGTCCTGACTTTC. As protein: CSVTPPDQPAGGPSSGANVLTF.